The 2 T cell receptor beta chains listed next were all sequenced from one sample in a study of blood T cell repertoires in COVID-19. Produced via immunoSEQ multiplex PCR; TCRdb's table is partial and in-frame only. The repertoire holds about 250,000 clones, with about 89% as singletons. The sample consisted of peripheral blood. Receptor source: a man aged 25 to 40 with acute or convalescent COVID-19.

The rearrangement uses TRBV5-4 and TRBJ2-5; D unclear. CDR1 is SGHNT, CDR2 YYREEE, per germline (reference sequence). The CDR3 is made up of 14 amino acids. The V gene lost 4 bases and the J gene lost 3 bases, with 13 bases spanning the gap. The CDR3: CASSPSVQEETQYF. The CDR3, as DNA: TGTGCCAGCAGCCCATCGGTCCAGGAAGAGACCCAGTACTTC.

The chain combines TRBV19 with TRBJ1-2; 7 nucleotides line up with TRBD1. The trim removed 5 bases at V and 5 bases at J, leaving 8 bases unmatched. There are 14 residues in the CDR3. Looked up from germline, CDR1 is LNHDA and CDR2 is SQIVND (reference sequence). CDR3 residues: CASSPPGQLYGYTF. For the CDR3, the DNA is TGTGCCAGTAGTCCGCCGGGACAGCTTTATGGCTACACCTTC.